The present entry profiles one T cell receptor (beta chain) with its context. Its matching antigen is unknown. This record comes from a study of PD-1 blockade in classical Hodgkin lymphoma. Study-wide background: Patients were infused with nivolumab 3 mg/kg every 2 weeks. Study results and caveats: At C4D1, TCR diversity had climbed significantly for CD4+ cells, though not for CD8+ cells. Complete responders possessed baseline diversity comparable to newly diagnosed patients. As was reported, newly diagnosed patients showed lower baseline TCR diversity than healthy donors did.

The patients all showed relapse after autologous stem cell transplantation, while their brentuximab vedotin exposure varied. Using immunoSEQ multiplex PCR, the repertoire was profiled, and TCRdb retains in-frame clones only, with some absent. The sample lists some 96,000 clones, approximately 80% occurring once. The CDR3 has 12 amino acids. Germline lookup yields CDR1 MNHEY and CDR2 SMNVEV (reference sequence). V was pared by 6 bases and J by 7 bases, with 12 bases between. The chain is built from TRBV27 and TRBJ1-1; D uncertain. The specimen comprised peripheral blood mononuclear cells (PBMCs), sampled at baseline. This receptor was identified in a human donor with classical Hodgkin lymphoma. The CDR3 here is CASRDPDGEAFF. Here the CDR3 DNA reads TGTGCCAGCAGGGACCCGGACGGTGAAGCTTTCTTT.